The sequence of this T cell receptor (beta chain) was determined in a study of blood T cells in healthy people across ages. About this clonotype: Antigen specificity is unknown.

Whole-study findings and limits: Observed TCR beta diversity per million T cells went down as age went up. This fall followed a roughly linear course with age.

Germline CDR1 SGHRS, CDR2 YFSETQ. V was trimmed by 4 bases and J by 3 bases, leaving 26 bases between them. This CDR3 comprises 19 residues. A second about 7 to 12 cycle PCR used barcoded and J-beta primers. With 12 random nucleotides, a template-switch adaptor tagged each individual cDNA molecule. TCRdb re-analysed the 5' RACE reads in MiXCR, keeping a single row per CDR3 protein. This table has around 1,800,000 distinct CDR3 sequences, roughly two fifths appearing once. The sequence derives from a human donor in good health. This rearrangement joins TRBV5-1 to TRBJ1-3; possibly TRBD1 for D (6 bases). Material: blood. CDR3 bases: TGCGCCAGCAGCCCTGAAGGACAGCCCATAGGACAACATGGAAACACCATATATTTT. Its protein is CASSPEGQPIGQHGNTIYF.